This is a list of T cell receptor beta chains from one sample in a study of T cells in Graves' hyperthyroidism and ophthalmopathy. One entry per CDR3 protein results from TCRdb running MiXCR on the multiplex PCR reads. The sample lists approximately 690,000 distinct CDR3 sequences; around 20% were seen once. Specimen: blood. All receptors come from a man aged 25-40 years with Graves' ophthalmopathy. The CDR3 runs from the conserved cysteine through the conserved F or W. The D gene is left open where the match is weak. A row's size may be missing; if present it is once, few, many or a size class.

J gene | CDR3 length | D gene | clone size | V gene | CDR3 protein | CDR3 DNA
TRBJ1-1 | 11 | . | many | TRBV2 | CASNGRTEAFF | TGTGCCAGCAATGGAAGGACTGAAGCTTTCTTT
TRBJ2-1 | 16 | . | many | TRBV5-1 | CASSSYFASNNNEQFF | TGCGCCAGCAGCTCTTATTTTGCTTCTAACAACAATGAGCAGTTCTTC
TRBJ1-6 | 17 | TRBD1 | few | TRBV20-1 | CSARDRGGQGGTSPLHF | TGCAGTGCTAGAGATCGGGGAGGACAGGGTGGCACTTCACCCCTCCACTTT
TRBJ2-3 | 15 | . | . | TRBV4-1 | CASSQDSRSADTQYF | TGCGCCAGCAGCCAAGATTCGCGTTCTGCAGATACGCAGTATTTT
TRBJ2-7 | 13 | TRBD1 | . | TRBV10-2 | CASITGVVGEQYF | TGCGCCAGTATCACAGGGGTAGTGGGCGAGCAGTACTTC
TRBJ2-2 | 15 | . | . | TRBV24-1 | CATSDFPQGSGELFF | TGTGCCACCAGTGATTTTCCACAGGGAAGCGGGGAGCTGTTTTTT
TRBJ2-1 | 15 | TRBD1 | . | TRBV28 | CASSTTGGGGNEQFF | TGTGCCAGCAGTACGACAGGGGGAGGTGGTAATGAGCAGTTCTTC
TRBJ1-1 | 12 | . | . | TRBV30 | CAWRSVNTEAFF | TGTGCCTGGAGGTCCGTTAACACTGAAGCTTTCTTT
TRBJ1-6 | 14 | TRBD1 | . | TRBV20-1 | CSARDGTDNSPLHF | TGCAGTGCTAGAGATGGGACAGATAATTCACCCCTCCACTTT
TRBJ2-3 | 17 | . | many | TRBV7-9 | CASSPSKGSRLTDTQYF | TGTGCCAGCAGCCCATCCAAGGGTAGCAGACTCACAGATACGCAGTATTTT
TRBJ1-1 | 12 | TRBD1 | . | TRBV28 | CASSSRTGEAFF | TGTGCCAGCAGTTCCCGGACAGGCGAAGCTTTCTTT
TRBJ2-4 | 16 | TRBD1 | few | TRBV11-2 | CASSPEGAGAKNIQYF | TGTGCCAGCAGCCCCGAGGGGGCCGGGGCCAAAAACATTCAGTACTTC
TRBJ1-3 | 12 | . | . | TRBV15 | CATGPSGNTIYF | TGTGCCACCGGTCCTTCTGGAAACACCATATATTTT
TRBJ2-3 | 17 | TRBD2 | . | TRBV2 | CASSDLKLAGVTDTQYF | TGTGCCAGCAGCGACCTTAAACTAGCGGGGGTGACAGATACGCAGTATTTT
TRBJ2-7 | 16 | . | . | TRBV7-9 | CASSLWTGEGGREQYF | TGTGCCAGCAGCTTATGGACGGGTGAAGGTGGGAGAGAGCAGTACTTC
TRBJ2-3 | 16 | TRBD1 | . | TRBV18 | CASSPTGQSSTDTQYF | TGTGCCAGCTCACCAACGGGACAGTCGAGCACAGATACGCAGTATTTT
TRBJ2-7 | 18 | . | few | TRBV6-5 | CASSYPPGSDGRSYEQYF | TGTGCCAGCAGTTACCCACCCGGATCTGATGGTCGCTCCTACGAGCAGTACTTC
TRBJ2-2 | 16 | . | few | TRBV6-1 | CASSEGTNANTGELFF | TGTGCCAGCAGTGAAGGGACAAACGCGAACACCGGGGAGCTGTTTTTT
TRBJ2-2 | 16 | TRBD2 | few | TRBV5-1 | CAGRNLAGGPTGELFF | TGCGCCGGCAGAAACCTAGCGGGAGGTCCCACCGGGGAGCTGTTTTTT
TRBJ2-1 | 14 | TRBD2 | few | TRBV15 | CATSRLAGRNEQFF | TGTGCCACCAGCCGACTAGCGGGTAGGAATGAGCAGTTCTTC
TRBJ2-3 | 17 | TRBD2 | many | TRBV2 | CASSEQLAGAKADTQYF | TGTGCCAGCAGTGAGCAGCTAGCGGGAGCGAAGGCAGATACGCAGTATTTT
TRBJ2-3 | 12 | . | few | TRBV5-6 | CASSADPDTQYF | TGTGCCAGCAGCGCAGACCCAGATACGCAGTATTTT
TRBJ2-5 | 15 | TRBD2 | many | TRBV11-2 | CASSLGLAGSETQYF | TGTGCCAGCAGCCTCGGACTAGCGGGATCAGAGACCCAGTACTTC
TRBJ2-1 | 15 | . | once | TRBV7-9 | CASSSRDTPYNEQFF | TGTGCCAGCAGCTCCCGGGACACTCCCTACAATGAGCAGTTCTTC
TRBJ2-1 | 19 | TRBD2 | many | TRBV24-1 | CATSDIGTSGTYSYNEQFF | TGTGCCACCAGTGATATCGGGACTAGCGGGACCTACTCCTACAATGAGCAGTTCTTC
TRBJ1-2 | 14 | . | few | TRBV28 | CASSLVRAVAGYTF | TGTGCCAGCAGTTTGGTCCGGGCAGTGGCTGGCTACACCTTC
TRBJ1-2 | 13 | . | few | TRBV6-1 | CASSRGQITGYTF | TGTGCCAGCAGCCGAGGACAGATCACCGGCTACACCTTC
TRBJ2-7 | 21 | . | . | TRBV2 | CASWGRSRDLQLTSFSYEQYF | TGTGCCAGCTGGGGGAGGTCCAGAGATCTGCAACTAACCTCATTCTCCTACGAGCAGTACTTC
TRBJ1-5 | 12 | . | . | TRBV6-2/TRBV6-3 | CASREEGQPQHF | TGTGCCAGCAGGGAGGAAGGCCAGCCCCAGCATTTT
TRBJ2-1 | 12 | . | . | TRBV25-1 | CATAKGVLEQFF | TGTGCCACCGCCAAGGGGGTCCTCGAGCAGTTCTTC
TRBJ1-5 | 16 | . | many | TRBV6-2/TRBV6-3 | CASSYGAGPSNQPQHF | TGTGCCAGCAGTTACGGGGCAGGCCCTAGCAATCAGCCCCAGCATTTT
TRBJ2-7 | 14 | TRBD1 | . | TRBV27 | CASSRTGTIYEQYF | TGTGCCAGCAGCCGGACAGGGACAATCTACGAGCAGTACTTC
TRBJ2-7 | 15 | . | . | TRBV7-2 | CASSHLRDPSYEQYF | TGTGCCAGCAGCCATCTCCGGGACCCGAGCTACGAGCAGTACTTC
TRBJ2-3 | 13 | . | . | TRBV7-3 | CASSRTGRDTQYF | TGTGCCAGCAGCCGTACAGGGAGAGATACGCAGTATTTT
TRBJ2-6 | 19 | . | . | TRBV10-3 | CAISESVRVSGSGANVLTF | TGTGCCATCAGTGAGTCAGTCCGGGTCTCAGGCTCTGGGGCCAACGTCCTGACTTTC
TRBJ2-7 | 12 | . | . | TRBV12-3/TRBV12-4 | CASSTENYEQYF | TGTGCCAGCAGCACGGAGAACTACGAGCAGTACTTC
TRBJ2-7 | 11 | . | few | TRBV28 | CASSFVGFFAF | TGTGCCAGCAGTTTCGTAGGGTTCTTCGCCTTC
TRBJ1-1 | 13 | . | . | TRBV6-7 | CASRSGERTEAFF | TGTGCCAGCAGATCGGGGGAACGGACTGAAGCTTTCTTT
TRBJ2-7 | 16 | TRBD2 | . | TRBV7-9 | CASSPRGGSSSYEQYF | TGTGCCAGCAGCCCCCGGGGGGGGTCATCCTCCTACGAGCAGTACTTC
TRBJ1-5 | 15 | . | . | TRBV4-2 | CASSPGPLGNQPQHF | TGTGCCAGCAGCCCCGGCCCCTTGGGCAATCAGCCCCAGCATTTT
TRBJ2-3 | 16 | TRBD2 | few | TRBV5-4 | CASSTRLAGRTDTQYF | TGTGCCAGCAGCACTAGACTAGCGGGACGCACAGATACGCAGTATTTT
TRBJ2-3 | 16 | TRBD2 | . | TRBV5-1 | CASSSRLAGATDTQYF | TGCGCCAGCAGCTCTCGACTAGCGGGAGCCACAGATACGCAGTATTTT
TRBJ1-1 | 19 | TRBD1 | once | TRBV16 | CASSPLKLGQGASSTEAFF | TGTGCCAGCAGCCCCCTAAAATTGGGACAGGGGGCGTCGAGCACTGAAGCTTTCTTT
TRBJ2-7 | 15 | TRBD2 | few | TRBV5-1 | CASSEGPAGDYEQYF | TGCGCCAGCAGCGAGGGCCCGGCGGGGGATTACGAGCAGTACTTC
TRBJ2-1 | 15 | . | . | TRBV4-3 | CASSQEDGAYNEQFF | TGCGCCAGCAGCCAAGAGGACGGGGCATACAATGAGCAGTTCTTC
TRBJ1-4 | 14 | . | . | TRBV9 | CASSVSGGDEKLFF | TGTGCCAGCAGCGTATCCGGGGGCGATGAAAAACTGTTTTTT
TRBJ2-7 | 14 | . | many | TRBV30 | CAWSVKAGFYEQYF | TGTGCCTGGAGTGTAAAGGCGGGATTCTACGAGCAGTACTTC
TRBJ2-3 | 15 | . | . | TRBV12-3/TRBV12-4 | CASSFGQPSTDTQYF | TGTGCCAGCAGTTTTGGACAGCCCAGCACAGATACGCAGTATTTT
TRBJ1-4 | 13 | . | . | TRBV28 | CASRDSTNEKLFF | TGTGCCAGCAGGGACTCAACTAATGAAAAACTGTTTTTT
TRBJ2-7 | 17 | TRBD1 | few | TRBV6-1 | CASISEITKTGTYEQYF | TGTGCCAGCATTTCGGAGATAACAAAGACAGGGACCTACGAGCAGTACTTC